This paragraph covers one T cell receptor (beta chain) sequence. These data belong to a study of shared T cell receptors in the human thymus. The protocol was immunoSEQ multiplex PCR, while the TCRdb copy is restricted to in-frame clones and leaves out a portion. Of under 700,000 clones in the sample, 75% to 80% were seen once. Between the trimmed V and J ends, which lost 0 bases and 6 bases, there was a span of 10 bases. The CDR3 contains 14 residues. Germline V CDR1 and CDR2: KGHSH, LQKENI. These same records also appear under a second study, on human thymus T cells.

The material sequenced was thymocytes. This TCR was sampled from a boy in the first two years of life with a congenital heart defect. This chain joins TRBV18 and TRBJ2-3, with D uncertain. The DNA of the CDR3 is TGTGCCAGCTCACCACCAACGATCGGGGATACGCAGTATTTT. Its translation is CASSPPTIGDTQYF.